These 29 T cell receptor beta chains came from one sample sequenced in a study of CD8+ T cells in alopecia areata. The authors extracted RNA and reverse transcribed it into cDNA as the sequencing template. The method was immunoSEQ multiplex PCR; TCRdb's version includes in-frame clones alone and lacks a portion of them. The sample has about 200,000 clones; around 50% are singletons. Source material: CD8+ T cells sorted from blood. These receptors were obtained from a human donor in good health.

V is TRBV6-4 and J is TRBJ2-3, with TRBD2 matching over 10 bases. The CDR3 runs 14 residues. Unmatched junction bases numbered 4, after V lost 6 bases and J lost 4 bases. CDR1 is MRHNA, CDR2 SNTAGT, per germline. The CDR3: CASSRSGGSDTQYF. Here the CDR3 DNA reads TGTGCCAGCAGCCGTAGCGGGGGGTCAGATACGCAGTATTTT.

The chain links TRBV30 to TRBJ2-2, with 8 bases identical to TRBD2. The V segment lost 8 bases and the J segment 5 bases; nucleotides outside the gene matches: 1. The length of the CDR3 is 11 residues. Germline loops: CDR1 GTSNPN, CDR2 SVGIG (reference sequence). As DNA, the CDR3 is TGTGCCCGGGAGGGGACCGGGGAGCTGTTTTTT. Its translation is CAREGTGELFF.

This chain links TRBV29-1 with TRBJ2-1; D possibly uses TRBD1 or TRBD2 (5 bases each). Germline V gene data show CDR1 as SQVTM and CDR2 as ANQGSEA. This CDR3 spans 11 amino acids. Between the trimmed V and J ends, which lost 7 bases and 9 bases, there was a span of 13 bases. In nucleotides, the CDR3 is TGCAGCGACTACCGAGGGGTTGAGCAGTTCTTC. Amino acid sequence: CSDYRGVEQFF.

The J gene is TRBJ1-4, the V gene TRBV29-1; a possible D gene is TRBD1 (6 bases). CDR3 size: 12 residues. From germline, CDR1 is SQVTM and CDR2 ANQGSEA. The V end was cut by 6 bases, the J end by 7 bases, with 12 bases between. The CDR3 sequence: CSVQGQGEKLFF. In DNA, the CDR3 is TGCAGCGTGCAGGGGCAGGGTGAAAAACTGTTTTTT.

The chain combines TRBV14 with TRBJ1-4, with D perhaps TRBD1 (5 bases). V was cut by 1 base and J by 4 bases, with 13 bases left in between. The CDR3 loop spans 16 amino acids. Germline V gene lookup returns CDR1 SGHDN and CDR2 FVKESK. For the CDR3, the DNA is TGTGCCAGCAGCCAAGTGATCGTGACAGATAATGAAAAACTGTTTTTT. This sequence encodes CASSQVIVTDNEKLFF.

The V gene is TRBV27, the J gene TRBJ1-2, with TRBD1 matching 9 bases. The ends lost 5 bases at V and 8 bases at J; junction bases unmatched: 9. The CDR3 is 14 amino acids. CDR1 is MNHEY and CDR2 is SMNVEV in the germline V gene (reference sequence). The CDR3 region is CASSENRGRRGYTF. CDR3 coding DNA: TGTGCCAGCAGTGAGAACAGGGGGCGTCGAGGCTACACCTTC.

The chain joins TRBV4-1 to TRBJ1-2, with 12 bases lining up with TRBD1. The germline gives CDR1 MGHRA, CDR2 YSYEKL. V lost 1 base and J lost 5; bases outside the gene matches: 8. The CDR3 runs to 17 residues. The CDR3 bases are TGCGCCAGCAGCCAAGGGGACAGGGGGCTACAGAATTATGGCTACACCTTC. It is translated as CASSQGDRGLQNYGYTF.

This clone was seen a handful of times. Distinct nucleotide sequences in the sample also encode this CDR3. V gene TRBV29-1 combines with J gene TRBJ2-2; D might be TRBD1 (5 bases). Germline assignment: CDR1 SQVTM and CDR2 ANQGSEA. This CDR3 comprises 12 residues. Trimming shortened V by 4 bases and J by 5 bases, and 8 bases separated the two germline ends. The CDR3 here is CSVADSTGELFF. The CDR3 DNA reads as TGCAGCGTTGCTGACAGTACCGGGGAGCTGTTTTTT.

In this sample, this clone turned up a few times. V gene TRBV14 combines with J gene TRBJ1-2; D is unclear. The length of the CDR3 is 15 residues. Trimming cost V 0 bases and J 8 bases, with 16 bases left between them. Germline-derived CDR1 and CDR2 are SGHDN and FVKESK. The CDR3 nucleotides read TGTGCCAGCAGCCAAGATGAAGGTGGGGTGATGGGCTACACCTTC. Translating gives CASSQDEGGVMGYTF.

V gene TRBV7-6 combines with J gene TRBJ1-1, with a possible D match to TRBD1 (5 bases). This CDR3 is built from 17 residues. Germline assignment: CDR1 SGHVS and CDR2 FNYEAQ. V lost 4 bases and J lost 1, with 19 bases in between. CDR3: CASSSLEQGVGNTEAFF. The CDR3 nucleotides are TGTGCCAGCAGCTCCTTGGAGCAGGGAGTGGGGAACACTGAAGCTTTCTTT.

This chain links TRBV27 with TRBJ1-2, with 10 positions matching TRBD1. CDR3 length equals 13 residues. The germline V gene has CDR1 MNHEY and CDR2 SMNVEV (reference sequence). The J segment lost 7 bases and the V segment lost 6 bases, leaving 5 bases of the junction unmatched. CDR3 sequence reads: CASSPDRGIGYTF. The CDR3 coding sequence is TGTGCCAGCAGCCCGGACAGGGGGATTGGCTACACCTTC.

The chain uses TRBV25-1 and TRBJ1-2; no clear D. Deletions cut 0 bases from V and 0 bases from J, with 5 bases between. The CDR3 length is 14 residues. CDR1 and CDR2 from the germline V gene are MGHDK and SYGVNS. CDR3 sequence: CASSEYRTNYGYTF. CDR3 sequence (DNA): TGTGCCAGCAGTGAATATCGGACTAACTATGGCTACACCTTC.

The chain has TRBV27 and TRBJ1-6, with D perhaps matching TRBD1 (6 bases). The CDR3 extends over 15 amino acids. Germline values: CDR1 MNHEY, CDR2 SMNVEV (reference sequence). Trimming stripped 3 bases from V and 6 bases from J, with 12 bases between. CDR3 sequence reads: CASSFNRVVNSPLHF. The DNA of the CDR3 is TGTGCCAGCAGTTTCAACAGGGTGGTTAATTCACCCCTCCACTTT.

The chain uses TRBV2 and TRBJ1-5; D ambiguous. Trimming pared 1 base from V and 0 bases from J, leaving 7 bases between. CDR1 is SNHLY and CDR2 is FYNNEI in the germline V gene. The CDR3 contains 15 residues. CDR3 in amino acids: CASSEGFYSNQPQHF. DNA for the CDR3: TGTGCCAGCAGTGAAGGTTTTTATAGCAATCAGCCCCAGCATTTT. The entire variable domain, with the rest obtained from reference TRBV2 and TRBJ1-5, is as follows: EPEVTQTPSHQVTQMGQEVILRCVPISNHLYFYWYRQILGQKVEFLVSFYNNEISEKSEIFDDQFSVERPDGSNFTLKIRSTKLEDSAMYFCASSEGFYSNQPQHFGDGTRLSIL.

J is TRBJ1-1 and V is TRBV18, with no clear D. CDR1 and CDR2 (germline): KGHSH, LQKENI. V lost 2 bases and J 3 bases, leaving 13 bases between the germline ends. This CDR3 comprises 15 residues. The DNA of the CDR3 is TGTGCCAGCTCACCATTACCTGACACAGACACTGAAGCTTTCTTT. Translated: CASSPLPDTDTEAFF.

This clone was found a few times. V is TRBV7-8 and J is TRBJ1-5, with 7 bases lining up with TRBD1. This CDR3 is 15 amino acids long. Germline CDR1 and CDR2: SGHVS and FQNEAQ. J was trimmed by 0 bases and V by 5 bases; bases with no gene match: 4. The CDR3 loop is CASSMTGNSNQPQHF. The CDR3 bases are TGTGCCAGCAGCATGACAGGGAATAGCAATCAGCCCCAGCATTTT.

The J gene is TRBJ1-2, the V gene TRBV4-1; TRBD1 is a possible D gene (6 bases). Germline loops: CDR1 MGHRA, CDR2 YSYEKL. With 0 bases removed from V and 10 bases from J, the gap between germline ends came to 15 bases. This CDR3 spans 14 amino acids. The CDR3 loop is CASSQDGQTPDYTF. The CDR3 bases are TGCGCCAGCAGCCAAGATGGACAGACTCCGGACTACACCTTC.

The CDR3 nucleotides are TGCGCCAGCAGCCGGACAGGAGGGGACAATCAGCCCCAGCATTTT. The encoded protein is CASSRTGGDNQPQHF. The chain employs TRBV5-1 and TRBJ1-5; 7 bases line up with TRBD1. The junction had 7 bases not matched to a gene; V was cut back by 4 bases and J by 3 bases. Germline V lookup: CDR1 SGHRS, CDR2 YFSETQ. The CDR3 consists of 15 residues.

This clone was counted a few times. V usage is TRBV7-9 and J usage is TRBJ1-2; no definite D call. CDR3 length: 14 amino acids. Trimming removed 3 bases at V and 6 bases at J, with 14 bases between. The germline V gene has CDR1 SEHNR and CDR2 FQNEAQ (reference sequence). CDR3 DNA sequence: TGTGCCAGCAGCTTCCGCTTCGAGGTGGATGGCTACACCTTC. It specifies CASSFRFEVDGYTF.

The V call is TRBV4-2, the J call TRBJ1-1; 7 bases agree with TRBD1. The length of the CDR3 is 15 residues. CDR1 is LGHNA and CDR2 is YNFKEQ in the germline V gene. The ends lost 0 bases at V and 5 bases at J; junction bases unmatched: 6. CDR3 coding DNA: TGTGCCAGCAGCCAAGAGGAGGGGGCGCGGACTGAAGCTTTCTTT. Protein product: CASSQEEGARTEAFF.

This chain connects TRBV2 to TRBJ2-3; 9 bases agree with TRBD2. The CDR3 has 16 residues. CDR1 and CDR2 from the germline V gene are SNHLY and FYNNEI. V shed 1 base and J 5 bases; nucleotides not matched to a gene: 7. The CDR3 DNA reads TGTGCCAGCAGTGAAGGGCGGGGGGGCCTCTTAGATACGCAGTATTTT. Translation: CASSEGRGGLLDTQYF. Filled out from reference TRBV2 and TRBJ2-3, the complete variable domain reads EPEVTQTPSHQVTQMGQEVILRCVPISNHLYFYWYRQILGQKVEFLVSFYNNEISEKSEIFDDQFSVERPDGSNFTLKIRSTKLEDSAMYFCASSEGRGGLLDTQYFGPGTRLTVL.

The V and J genes are TRBV29-1 and TRBJ1-2, with TRBD1 matching 8 bases. V shed 6 bases, J shed 3 bases, and the junction held 6 bases outside the gene matches. The germline CDR1 and CDR2 sequences are SQVTM and ANQGSEA. The CDR3 totals 13 residues. CDR3: CSVTTGEDYGYTF. The CDR3 DNA sequence: TGCAGCGTCACGACAGGGGAGGACTATGGCTACACCTTC.

The chain couples TRBV13 to TRBJ1-5; D might be TRBD1 (6 bases). V lost 5 bases to trimming and J lost 5 bases, with 13 bases between them. The CDR3 covers 14 residues. The V gene's germline CDR1 is PRHDT and CDR2 FYEKMQ (reference sequence). CDR3 sequence (DNA): TGTGCCAGCAGCGCTGGACAGAACGATCAGCCCCAGCATTTT. Its translation: CASSAGQNDQPQHF. The full variable domain, in which reference TRBV13 and TRBJ1-5 provide the parts outside the CDR3, is AAGVIQSPRHLIKEKRETATLKCYPIPRHDTVYWYQQGPGQDPQFLISFYEKMQSDKGSIPDRFSAQQFSDYHSELNMSSLELGDSALYFCASSAGQNDQPQHFGDGTRLSIL.

J is TRBJ2-7 and V is TRBV29-1, with 10 bases that match TRBD1. The CDR3 is 14 amino acids. The germline V gene has CDR1 SQVTM and CDR2 ANQGSEA. V shed 7 bases and J 2 bases; nucleotides not matched to a gene: 8. CDR3 coding DNA: TGCAGCGGACAAACTGGGACAGGGGCCTACGAGCAGTACTTC. Its protein product is CSGQTGTGAYEQYF.

This chain connects TRBV5-6 to TRBJ2-3; 10 nucleotides match TRBD2. Germline V lookup: CDR1 SGHDT, CDR2 YYEEEE. The CDR3 totals 16 residues. J was trimmed by 3 bases and V by 4 bases; bases with no gene match: 8. In DNA form, the CDR3 reads TGTGCCAGCAGCCAATCTACTAGCGGGGTAACAGATACGCAGTATTTT. It yields the protein CASSQSTSGVTDTQYF.

V usage is TRBV7-9 and J usage is TRBJ1-5; D is perhaps TRBD1 (5 bases). The CDR3 is made up of 14 amino acids. Germline CDR1 and CDR2: SEHNR and FQNEAQ (reference sequence). Trimming took 5 bases from V and 1 from J, leaving 9 bases between them. The CDR3 reads CASSTAGSNQPQHF. The CDR3 bases are TGTGCCAGCAGCACGGCAGGGAGCAATCAGCCCCAGCATTTT. The full variable domain, in which reference TRBV7-9 and TRBJ1-5 provide the parts outside the CDR3, is DTGVSQNPRHKITKRGQNVTFRCDPISEHNRLYWYRQTLGQGPEFLTYFQNEAQLEKSRLLSDRFSAERPKGSFSTLEIQRTEQGDSAMYLCASSTAGSNQPQHFGDGTRLSIL.

This clone has just a few counts. The gene calls are TRBV4-1 and TRBJ1-5; the D gene is possibly TRBD1 (5 bases). V lost 5 bases, J lost 9 bases, and 17 bases lay in between. CDR3 size: 14 residues. Germline CDR1 MGHRA, CDR2 YSYEKL. CDR3 coding DNA: TGCGCCAGCAGCACAGCTGGCGAGGGGCGGCCCCAGCATTTT. Translation: CASSTAGEGRPQHF.

This chain links TRBV13 with TRBJ1-1; no clear D gene. The CDR3 runs 11 residues. V lost 5 bases, J lost 8 bases, and 9 bases lay in between. CDR1 PRHDT and CDR2 FYEKMQ come from the germline V gene (reference sequence). The CDR3 DNA follows: TGTGCCAGCAGCCTGACGGCCGAAGCTTTCTTT. It is translated as CASSLTAEAFF.

This clone was recorded a few times. This chain uses TRBV30 with TRBJ2-1, with D perhaps TRBD1 (5 bases). CDR1 is GTSNPN and CDR2 is SVGIG in the germline V gene (reference sequence). V gave up 2 bases and J gave up 6 bases, with 11 bases separating them. This CDR3 region has 13 residues. The CDR3 is CAWSIRGGNEQFF. CDR3 sequence (DNA): TGTGCCTGGAGTATTAGGGGCGGCAATGAGCAGTTCTTC.